Listed below are T cell receptor beta chains from one sample, sequenced in a study of blood T cell repertoires in COVID-19. Assay used: immunoSEQ multiplex PCR; TCRdb lists only in-frame clones, some missing. The sample carries roughly 80,000 clones, roughly 79% recorded once. Input material: peripheral blood. The receptors here all came from a human donor in a cohort sampled during active COVID-19. Both conserved end residues are part of each CDR3. The D gene is left open where the match is weak. Only part of the rows carry a size: once, few, many, or a class if the clone is expanded.

J gene: TRBJ2-5
V gene: TRBV7-9
clone size: NA
D gene: TRBD2
CDR3 protein: CASSFGTSGVLQETQYF
CDR3 DNA: TGTGCCAGCAGCTTTGGGACTAGCGGGGTACTCCAAGAGACCCAGTACTTC

J gene: TRBJ2-1
V gene: TRBV14
clone size: NA
D gene: TRBD1
CDR3 protein: CASSTVDRGGNEQFF
CDR3 DNA: TGTGCCAGCAGCACCGTGGACAGGGGCGGCAATGAGCAGTTCTTC

J gene: TRBJ2-2
V gene: TRBV27
clone size: NA
D gene: NA
CDR3 protein: CASSPGHHTGELFF
CDR3 DNA: TGTGCCAGTTCTCCGGGACACCACACCGGGGAGCTGTTTTTT

J gene: TRBJ2-3
V gene: TRBV14
clone size: NA
D gene: TRBD2
CDR3 protein: CASSQIERGGDTQYF
CDR3 DNA: TGTGCCAGCAGCCAAATAGAGCGGGGAGGGGATACGCAGTATTTT

J gene: TRBJ2-1
V gene: TRBV5-6
clone size: NA
D gene: NA
CDR3 protein: CASSHGWSSYNEQFF
CDR3 DNA: TGTGCCAGCAGCCACGGTTGGAGCTCCTACAATGAGCAGTTCTTC

J gene: TRBJ1-2
V gene: TRBV5-1
clone size: NA
D gene: NA
CDR3 protein: CASSLVGGYGYTF
CDR3 DNA: TGCGCCAGCAGCTTGGTGGGGGGCTATGGCTACACCTTC

J gene: TRBJ1-3
V gene: TRBV6-5
clone size: NA
D gene: TRBD1
CDR3 protein: CASSLGTGIGNTIYF
CDR3 DNA: TGTGCCAGCAGTTTGGGGACAGGGATTGGAAACACCATATATTTT

J gene: TRBJ1-1
V gene: TRBV28
clone size: NA
D gene: NA
CDR3 protein: CASSQPPRGRMNTEAFF
CDR3 DNA: TGTGCCAGCAGTCAACCTCCTCGAGGGCGGATGAACACTGAAGCTTTCTTT

J gene: TRBJ1-2
V gene: TRBV7-9
clone size: NA
D gene: NA
CDR3 protein: CASERGAHENGYTF
CDR3 DNA: TGTGCCAGCGAGCGGGGGGCGCATGAGAATGGCTACACCTTC

J gene: TRBJ1-3
V gene: TRBV6-1
clone size: NA
D gene: NA
CDR3 protein: CASSEGGGNTIYF
CDR3 DNA: TGTGCCAGCAGTGAGGGGGGGGGAAACACCATATATTTT

J gene: TRBJ2-1
V gene: TRBV24-1
clone size: NA
D gene: TRBD2
CDR3 protein: CATSDALSAQRGSYNEQFF
CDR3 DNA: TGTGCCACCAGTGATGCTCTCTCCGCCCAGCGGGGATCCTACAATGAGCAGTTCTTC

J gene: TRBJ2-1
V gene: TRBV29-1
clone size: NA
D gene: NA
CDR3 protein: CSVDSVAYNEQFF
CDR3 DNA: TGCAGCGTTGATTCGGTGGCCTACAATGAGCAGTTCTTC

J gene: TRBJ1-2
V gene: TRBV4-1
clone size: few
D gene: NA
CDR3 protein: CASGPPNYGYTF
CDR3 DNA: TGCGCCAGCGGGCCACCTAACTATGGCTACACCTTC

J gene: TRBJ2-1
V gene: TRBV3-1/TRBV3-2
clone size: NA
D gene: TRBD2
CDR3 protein: CASSRTSGSFSYNEQFF
CDR3 DNA: TGTGCCAGCAGCCGCACTAGCGGGAGTTTCTCCTACAATGAGCAGTTCTTC